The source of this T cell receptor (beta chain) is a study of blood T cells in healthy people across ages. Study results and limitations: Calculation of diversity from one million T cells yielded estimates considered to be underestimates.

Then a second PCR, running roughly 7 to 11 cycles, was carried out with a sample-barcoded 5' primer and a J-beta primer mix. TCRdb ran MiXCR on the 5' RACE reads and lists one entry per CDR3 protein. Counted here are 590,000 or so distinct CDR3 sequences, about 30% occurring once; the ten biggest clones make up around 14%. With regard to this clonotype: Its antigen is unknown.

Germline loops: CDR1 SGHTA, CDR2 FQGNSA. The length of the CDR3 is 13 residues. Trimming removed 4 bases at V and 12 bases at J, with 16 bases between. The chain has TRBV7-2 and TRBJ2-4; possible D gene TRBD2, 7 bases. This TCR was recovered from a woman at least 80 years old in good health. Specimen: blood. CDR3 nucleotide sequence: TGTGCCAGCAGCTCCAACGGGGGGCGGACTCAGTACTTC. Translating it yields CASSSNGGRTQYF.